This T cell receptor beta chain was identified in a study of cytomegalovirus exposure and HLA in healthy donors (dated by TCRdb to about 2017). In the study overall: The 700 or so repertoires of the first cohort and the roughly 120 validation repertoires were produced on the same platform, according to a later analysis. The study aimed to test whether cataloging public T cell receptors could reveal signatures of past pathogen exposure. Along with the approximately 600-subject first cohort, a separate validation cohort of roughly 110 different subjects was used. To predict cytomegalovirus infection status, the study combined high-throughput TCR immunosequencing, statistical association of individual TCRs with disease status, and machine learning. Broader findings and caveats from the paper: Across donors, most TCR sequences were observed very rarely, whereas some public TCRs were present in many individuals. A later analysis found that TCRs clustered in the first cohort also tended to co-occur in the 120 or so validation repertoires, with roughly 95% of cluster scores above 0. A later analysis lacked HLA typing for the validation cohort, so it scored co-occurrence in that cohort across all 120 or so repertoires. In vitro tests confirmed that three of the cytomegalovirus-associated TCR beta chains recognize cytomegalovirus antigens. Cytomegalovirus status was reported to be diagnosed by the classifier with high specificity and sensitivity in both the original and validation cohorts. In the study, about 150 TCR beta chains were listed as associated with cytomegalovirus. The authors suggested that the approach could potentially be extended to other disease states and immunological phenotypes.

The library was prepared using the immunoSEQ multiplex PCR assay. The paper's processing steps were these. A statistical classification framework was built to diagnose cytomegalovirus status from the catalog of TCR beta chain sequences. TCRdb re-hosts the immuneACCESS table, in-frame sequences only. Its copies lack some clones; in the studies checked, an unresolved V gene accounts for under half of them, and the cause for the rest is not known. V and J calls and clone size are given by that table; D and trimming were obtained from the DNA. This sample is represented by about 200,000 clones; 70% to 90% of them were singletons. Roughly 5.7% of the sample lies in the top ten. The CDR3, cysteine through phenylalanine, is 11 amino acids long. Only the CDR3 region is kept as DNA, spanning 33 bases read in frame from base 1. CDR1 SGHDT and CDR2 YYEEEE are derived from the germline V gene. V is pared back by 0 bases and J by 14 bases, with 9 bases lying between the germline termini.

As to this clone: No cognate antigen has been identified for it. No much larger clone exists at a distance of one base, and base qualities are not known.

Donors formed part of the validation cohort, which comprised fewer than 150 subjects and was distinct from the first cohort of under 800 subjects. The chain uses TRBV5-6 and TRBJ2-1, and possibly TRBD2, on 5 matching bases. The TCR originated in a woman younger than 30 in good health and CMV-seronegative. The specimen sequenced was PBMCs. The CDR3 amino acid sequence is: CASSLDRREFF. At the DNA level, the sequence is TGTGCCAGCAGCTTGGACCGGCGGGAGTTCTTC.